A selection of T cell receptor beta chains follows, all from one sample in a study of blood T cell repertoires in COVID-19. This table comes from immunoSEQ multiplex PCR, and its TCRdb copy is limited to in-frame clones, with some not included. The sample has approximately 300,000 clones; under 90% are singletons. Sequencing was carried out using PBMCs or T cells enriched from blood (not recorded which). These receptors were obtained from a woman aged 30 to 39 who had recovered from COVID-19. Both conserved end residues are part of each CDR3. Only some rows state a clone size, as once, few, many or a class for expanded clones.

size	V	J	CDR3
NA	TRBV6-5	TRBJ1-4	CASSYSGGNEKLFF
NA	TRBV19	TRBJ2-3	CASSGSEGADSTDTQYF
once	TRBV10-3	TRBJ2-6	CAISEFTGGAGANVLTF
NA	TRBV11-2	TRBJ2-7	CASSLGSSLAGAYEQYF
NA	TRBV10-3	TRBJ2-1	CAISHVPGQGYNEQFF
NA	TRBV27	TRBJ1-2	CASSSVNNYGYTF
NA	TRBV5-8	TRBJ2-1	CASSIRGSSYNEQFF
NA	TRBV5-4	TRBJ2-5	CASGFKLAGVKETQYF
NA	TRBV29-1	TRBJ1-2	CSVALTGGSYGYTF
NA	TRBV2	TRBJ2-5	CASSDQPRETQYF